This record looks at one T cell receptor (beta chain) sequence and its context. The target of this receptor is not known. No base quality values were provided; no much bigger clone lies one nucleotide off. Sequencing was carried out with an Illumina HiSeq 1500. TCRdb's own reprocessing of the public reads used fastp at Q25 and MiXCR and kept productive beta chains. For every CDR3 protein sequence, its rows merge into one entry that carries the most common genes and DNA. Counted in this sample were roughly 640,000 distinct CDR3 sequences; around 24% of them appeared once. The ten largest clonotypes hold around 8% of the sample. CDR1 MNHEY and CDR2 SVGEGT were looked up in the germline V gene. The CDR3 runs 14 amino acids, cysteine and phenylalanine included. Of all the DNA, just the CDR3 is kept, 42 bases in frame from base 1. V and J are truncated by 2 bases and 6 bases respectively, leaving an intervening sequence of 12 bases.

These data are taken from a study of T cell repertoires in cytomegalovirus infection (dated by TCRdb to between 2018 and 2021). For the wider study: The HLA type of each donor mattered for the analysis, because public TCR beta signatures pointed to carriage of CMV infection along with the matching HLA type. Study-wide conclusions, independent of this receptor: Carriers of CMV infection plus the relevant HLA type were discriminated by the cumulative frequency of public TCR beta family members in the study cohort and in an independent roughly 340-donor cohort. The ex vivo response was dominated by HLA-C-restricted CMV-specific TCR beta clonotypes, which also provided the single most frequent clonotype in two of eight donors.

The rearranged chain carries TRBV6-2 or TRBV6-3 and TRBJ2-3, with TRBD2 as a weak D call on 5 bases. The clonotype comes from a human donor in good health (CMV status not recorded). Some clones in this sample may be carry-over from other donors' samples. Material for sequencing was CD8+ T cells from PBMCs. The DNA sequence reads TGTGCCAGCAGTTACGAGGACTCCCCCGATACGCAGTATTTT. Its protein product is CASSYEDSPDTQYF.